This TCR beta chain was sequenced for a study of technical replicates of blood from several donors. TCRdb keeps only in-frame clones here, not all; method: immunoSEQ multiplex PCR. The table has under 100,000 clones, 85% to 95% seen once. The CDR3 length is 12 residues. Germline V CDR1 and CDR2: SGHNT, YENEEA. Trimming removed 8 bases from V and 2 bases from J, with 8 bases in between. The chain uses TRBV11-3 and TRBJ2-3; D unclear. The clonotype was recovered from a human donor in good health. The sequenced material came from T cells isolated from PBMCs. The CDR3 DNA reads TGTGCCAGCCAGCAGGACACAGATACGCAGTATTTT. This encodes CASQQDTDTQYF. The entire variable domain, with the rest obtained from reference TRBV11-3 and TRBJ2-3, is as follows: EAGVVQSPRYKIIEKKQPVAFWCNPISGHNTLYWYLQNLGQGPELLIRYENEEAVDDSQLPKDRFSAERLKGVDSTLKIQPAELGDSAVYLCASQQDTDTQYFGPGTRLTVL.